This TCR beta chain stems from a study of control samples from healthy donors and cancer patients. Generated by immunoSEQ multiplex PCR, the TCRdb table keeps only in-frame clones and is missing some. This table holds around 84,000 clones, 91% found once. This CDR3 is 12 amino acids long. Germline values: CDR1 MNHNY, CDR2 SVGAGI (reference sequence). V lost 5 bases and J 7 bases, leaving 11 bases between the germline ends. The chain combines TRBV6-6 with TRBJ1-1; D unresolved. The clonotype comes from a man aged 30 to 39 in good health. The sequencing sample was made of blood. The CDR3 protein is CASSIAMSEAFF. CDR3 nucleotide sequence: TGTGCCAGCAGTATCGCGATGAGTGAAGCTTTCTTT.